The entry that follows covers one TCR beta chain sequence. The target antigen is unknown. This entry comes from a study of cytomegalovirus exposure and HLA in healthy donors. Healthy bone marrow donors made up the cohort. Study-level findings and limits: Reportedly, a later analysis found an Asian-associated ancestry cluster had fewer N-insertions than the roughly 630-donor mean.

The J segment lost 3 bases and the V segment lost 4 bases, leaving 0 bases of the junction unmatched. Germline-derived CDR1 and CDR2 are MGHDK and SYGVNS. The CDR3 covers 14 residues. With 60 Vbeta and 13 Jbeta primers, the PCR was carried out. The repertoire was sequenced with immunoSEQ multiplex PCR; TCRdb's copy has only in-frame clones and lacks some. The table has roughly 100,000 clones, approximately 70% seen once. Sequenced input: PBMCs. This TCR derives from a boy younger than 18 in good health and CMV-seronegative. The V call is TRBV25-1, the J call TRBJ2-2; 9 bases are a match to TRBD1. For the CDR3, the DNA is TGTGCCAGCAGTGGGACAGGGGACACCGGGGAGCTGTTTTTT. This sequence encodes CASSGTGDTGELFF.